This T cell receptor (beta chain) derives from a study of blood T cell repertoires in COVID-19. As for the study in general: Italy, Spain and the United States were the sources of the convalescent and acute COVID-19 samples. PBMCs, B-cell-depleted T cells, or T cells were the source of the cDNA or gDNA that made up the material.

Under the authors' procedure: Reference gene primers were amplified, and this amplification served to estimate nucleated cell counts. Clones were read by immunoSEQ multiplex PCR, and TCRdb kept only the in-frame ones, dropping some. V, J and clone size are those of that table, while D and trimming were read from the DNA. The sample records 35,000 to 45,000 clones, roughly 87% being singletons. CDR1 and CDR2 from the germline V gene are DFQATT and SNEGSKA (reference sequence). The CDR3 is made up of 11 amino acids. With 3 bases removed from V and 8 bases from J, the gap between germline ends came to 10 bases.

V gene TRBV20-1 combines with J gene TRBJ1-1, with D perhaps TRBD1 (5 bases). The source is a human donor in a cohort sampled during active COVID-19. Sequenced material: peripheral blood. Written as DNA, the CDR3 is TGCAGTGCTAGTGGGAGGGACGAAGCTTTCTTT. Protein sequence: CSASGRDEAFF.